This T cell receptor (beta chain) was found in a study of blood T cell repertoires in COVID-19 (dated by TCRdb to the early 2020s). About the investigation overall: Samples covering the acute and convalescent phases of COVID-19 were provided by collaborators in the United States, Italy and Spain. The sample metadata nearly always contained a de-identified subject ID, COVID-19 status, age in years and sex. Deeply sampled blood TCRbeta repertoires from subjects exposed to, actively infected with, or recovered from COVID-19 were included in the dataset. The prospective study material was composed of cDNA or gDNA derived from T cells, B-cell-depleted T cells, or PBMCs. The samples were drawn from two sources: the first 160 participants of the ongoing ImmuneRACE study, and 1,000 to 1,500 subjects contributed by 6 global collaborators. HLA class I and class II types, where available, came from metadata supplied by the sample provider rather than from assay-based typing. The repertoires were released in a freely available public database intended as a resource for research on the immune response to SARS-CoV-2.

What the study reported, not specific to this receptor: The amount of clinical and demographic metadata varied by source and participant and was provided uncurated.

Its CDR3 holds 15 amino acids, cysteine through phenylalanine. The kept DNA is CDR3 alone, 45 bases in frame from the first base. V is shortened by 10 bases, J by 5 bases, and the region joining them spans 23 bases. As encoded in the germline V gene (reference sequence), CDR1 is LNHDA while CDR2 is SQIVND. Collaborating institutions collected whole blood in K2EDTA tubes following their own protocols. For TCRbeta analysis, collaborators shipped samples as frozen whole blood, isolated PBMCs, or DNA extracted from either of those sample types. The immunoSEQ Assay, a bias-controlled multiplex PCR, was used to amplify TCRbeta CDR3 regions from genomic DNA. Processing in the source paper ran as follows. The number of nucleated cells in each sample was estimated from the amplification of reference gene primers within the assay. Sequence reads were collapsed and filtered to measure the absolute abundance of every unique TCRbeta CDR3 rearrangement. For each sample, productive Simpson clonality was calculated as the square root of Simpson's diversity index across productive rearrangements. Imported from immuneACCESS, the table was reduced by TCRdb to in-frame sequences with V and J called. These copies leave out some clones; in studies compared against another copy, an unresolved V gene accounts for under half, and the cause of the remainder is not known. D and trimming come from the DNA, and the V and J calls and clone size come from that table. Present in this sample are about 45,000 clones, 80% of which were seen just once. Jointly, the top ten make up 15% to 20% of the sample.

This clone was seen only a few times. Its antigen is still unknown. Within one base of it there is no much larger clone, and no base qualities were kept. Sequenced material: peripheral blood. The sequence derives from a man in his sixties or seventies with acute or convalescent COVID-19. This chain is built from TRBV19 and TRBJ1-2, with the D gene uncertain. The DNA reads as follows: TGTGCCATTACGACGGTAGCGGGGATACATTATGGCTACACCTTC. This encodes CAITTVAGIHYGYTF.